This T cell receptor (beta chain) was profiled in a study of T cells in Graves' hyperthyroidism and ophthalmopathy. What was amplified from RNA transcripts were TCR beta CDR3 regions. In the first-round RT-PCR of the TCR CDR3, the HTBI primer set was used. MiXCR, run by TCRdb on the multiplex PCR reads, gives a single entry per CDR3 protein. The sample shows 490,000 or so distinct CDR3 sequences, 46% of them seen only once. This CDR3 comprises 15 residues. With 6 bases removed from V and 1 base from J, the gap between germline ends came to 15 bases. Germline lookup yields CDR1 SQVTM and CDR2 ANQGSEA. On this clonotype: The target antigen is unknown.

Patients with uncontrolled infections, other autoimmune diseases, pregnancy or lactation were excluded. Clinical symptoms, serum thyroxine, TRAb, thyroid ultrasound and orbital computed tomography informed diagnoses. General study points: Clonotypes that were expanded in thyroid above 0.001 mostly appeared in blood too. For ophthalmopathy, model prediction preceded onset by a median about 6 months.

This TCR derives from an adult woman with Graves' disease, either hyperthyroidism or ophthalmopathy (not recorded which). The chain recombines TRBV29-1 with TRBJ2-2; D is perhaps TRBD1 or TRBD2 (5 bases each). Sequencing was done on a sample of peripheral blood or thyroid tissue (not recorded which). CDR3 DNA sequence: TGCAGCGTCTCGGGGCTAGCCTTGAACACCGGGGAGCTGTTTTTT. It is translated as CSVSGLALNTGELFF.